Listed here are 14 T cell receptor beta chains from one sample, sequenced in a study of blood T cell repertoires in COVID-19. Using immunoSEQ multiplex PCR, the repertoire was profiled, and TCRdb retains in-frame clones only, with some absent. This table holds 270,000 or so clones, approximately 90% found once. Sequencing input: PBMCs or T cells enriched from blood (not recorded which). These TCRs come from a woman younger than 45 with acute COVID-19.

The chain links TRBV15 to TRBJ2-7; TRBD2 is a possible D gene (6 bases). CDR1 is LNHNV, CDR2 YYDKDF, per germline (reference sequence). The CDR3 loop spans 14 amino acids. With 3 bases removed from V and 2 bases from J, the gap between germline ends came to 11 bases. The CDR3 DNA sequence: TGTGCCACCAGCAGGTCTTCGGGGGCCTACGAGCAGTACTTC. Protein product: CATSRSSGAYEQYF.

Only a few counts were recorded for this clone. The chain recombines TRBV29-1 with TRBJ1-2; D is ambiguous. Trimming pared 1 base from V and 6 bases from J, leaving 9 bases between. The germline V gene has CDR1 SQVTM and CDR2 ANQGSEA. The CDR3 has 12 residues. CDR3 loop: CSVEAPRDGYTF. Written as DNA, the CDR3 is TGCAGCGTTGAAGCCCCGAGGGATGGCTACACCTTC.

This clone was counted only a few times. The chain combines TRBV2 with TRBJ2-7, with TRBD1 matching 9 bases. V shed 6 bases, J shed 4 bases, and the junction held 13 bases outside the gene matches. This CDR3 has 16 residues. In germline, CDR1 is SNHLY, CDR2 FYNNEI. CDR3 residues: CASRKNPGTGIYEQYF. The CDR3 nucleotides read TGTGCCAGCAGGAAGAACCCCGGGACAGGGATTTACGAGCAGTACTTC. Using reference TRBV2 and TRBJ2-7 for the parts outside the CDR3, the full variable domain is EPEVTQTPSHQVTQMGQEVILRCVPISNHLYFYWYRQILGQKVEFLVSFYNNEISEKSEIFDDQFSVERPDGSNFTLKIRSTKLEDSAMYFCASRKNPGTGIYEQYFGPGTRLTVT.

This clone was counted a few times. This rearrangement joins TRBV9 to TRBJ2-1; 9 nucleotides line up with TRBD2. The CDR3 totals 14 residues. The ends lost 7 bases at V and 9 bases at J; junction bases unmatched: 11. CDR1 and CDR2 (germline): SGDLS, YYNGEE. The CDR3 here is CASGRASGMSEQFF. CDR3 DNA sequence: TGTGCCAGCGGTAGGGCTAGCGGGATGAGTGAGCAGTTCTTC.

The V and J genes are TRBV28 and TRBJ1-6; TRBD1 agrees at 7 bases. CDR3 length equals 13 residues. In germline, CDR1 is MDHEN, CDR2 SYDVKM. The junction had 6 bases not matched to a gene; V was cut back by 10 bases and J by 6 bases. The CDR3 loop is CATRGTVNSPLHF. Here the CDR3 DNA reads TGTGCCACCCGAGGGACAGTTAATTCACCCCTCCACTTT. The full variable domain, rest sourced from reference TRBV28 and TRBJ1-6, is DVKVTQSSRYLVKRTGEKVFLECVQDMDHENMFWYRQDPGLGLRLIYFSYDVKMKEKGDIPEGYSVSREKKERFSLILESASTNQTSMYLCATRGTVNSPLHFGNGTRLTVT.

The chain is built from TRBV6-5 and TRBJ1-2; 10 bases match TRBD1. Germline values: CDR1 MNHEY, CDR2 SVGAGI. The CDR3 length is 13 residues. Trimming at V came to 5 bases and at J to 8 bases, leaving 5 bases not matched to a gene. In DNA, the CDR3 is TGTGCCAGCAGTCGGGACAGGGGATCGGGCTACACCTTC. It encodes CASSRDRGSGYTF.

V is TRBV28 and J is TRBJ2-7; D not certain. This CDR3 spans 13 amino acids. The V gene's germline CDR1 is MDHEN and CDR2 SYDVKM. Trimming removed 6 bases at V and 6 bases at J, with 15 bases between. DNA for the CDR3: TGTGCCAGCAGCCCGCAAAGCCCGGGCGAGCAGTACTTC. Its protein is CASSPQSPGEQYF. Using reference TRBV28 and TRBJ2-7 for the parts outside the CDR3, the full variable domain is DVKVTQSSRYLVKRTGEKVFLECVQDMDHENMFWYRQDPGLGLRLIYFSYDVKMKEKGDIPEGYSVSREKKERFSLILESASTNQTSMYLCASSPQSPGEQYFGPGTRLTVT.

CDR3 in DNA: TGTGCCAGCACCCCGGGGACAGGAATCTACAATCAGCCCCAGCATTTT. It specifies CASTPGTGIYNQPQHF. This rearrangement joins TRBV28 to TRBJ1-5; 8 nucleotides agree with TRBD1. V shed 7 bases and J 3 bases; nucleotides not matched to a gene: 11. Per germline, CDR1 MDHEN and CDR2 SYDVKM. The CDR3 has 16 amino acids.

The chain couples TRBV19 to TRBJ2-7; D ambiguous. Trimming took 5 bases from V and 3 from J, leaving 11 bases between them. This CDR3 contains 13 residues. CDR1 is LNHDA, CDR2 SQIVND, per germline (reference sequence). In DNA, the CDR3 is TGTGCCAGTAGTGCCAGCCTAGACTACGAGCAGTACTTC. Protein product: CASSASLDYEQYF.

This chain uses TRBV18 with TRBJ2-1; the D is unclear. The CDR3 spans 14 residues. The V end lost 3 bases, the J end lost 5 bases, and 11 bases lay between the germline ends. Per the germline V gene, CDR1 is KGHSH and CDR2 is LQKENI. The CDR3 nucleotides are TGTGCCAGCTCACCGGTCCTAGACGACAATGAGCAGTTCTTC. It codes for CASSPVLDDNEQFF.

V gene TRBV27 combines with J gene TRBJ1-2, with D possibly TRBD1 on 6 matching bases. Germline loops: CDR1 MNHEY, CDR2 SMNVEV (reference sequence). V was shortened by 9 bases and J by 4 bases, with 21 bases between the two germline ends. There are 15 residues in the CDR3. The CDR3, as DNA: TGTGCCAGTTACGGGACAAGCCCTAACAGCTATGGCTACACCTTC. Translation: CASYGTSPNSYGYTF.

The genes are TRBV12-3 or TRBV12-4 and TRBJ2-1; a weak D match, TRBD1 (5 bases). V dropped 6 bases and J dropped 8 bases, with 14 bases sitting between them. There are 13 residues in the CDR3. The CDR3 DNA sequence: TGTGCCAGCAGCCCTCCCCCAGGGCATGAGCAGTTCTTC. This gives the protein CASSPPPGHEQFF.

The CDR3 DNA reads as TGTGCCAGCAGCTTCATGGGCCTTCAAGGTGGGGAGACCCAGTACTTC. Amino acid sequence: CASSFMGLQGGETQYF. The chain uses TRBV5-5 and TRBJ2-5, with unresolved D. The CDR3 contains 16 residues. Trimming removed 2 bases at V and 5 bases at J, with 19 bases between. Per germline, CDR1 SGHKS and CDR2 YYEKEE (reference sequence).

This chain links TRBV28 with TRBJ2-2, with 7 bases that match TRBD2. CDR3 length: 16 residues. The germline V gene encodes CDR1 MDHEN and CDR2 SYDVKM. V lost 3 bases, J lost 9 bases, and 13 bases stayed unmatched. CDR3 region: CASSFQLAVELRELFF. The CDR3, as DNA: TGTGCCAGCAGTTTCCAGCTAGCGGTGGAATTGAGGGAGCTGTTTTTT.